This is a list of T cell receptor beta chains from one sample in a study of memory CD8 T cells in hepatitis C reinfection. Measured with immunoSEQ multiplex PCR; TCRdb has only the in-frame clones, and not every one. The sample includes around 45,000 clones, 89% of them seen just once. The specimen sequenced was naive CD8+ T cells sorted from blood. These receptors were taken from a man between 18 and 29 years old with hepatitis C virus infection. The CDR3 runs from the conserved cysteine through the conserved F or W. The D gene is left open where the match is weak. The size of a clone is reported for some rows only, either as once, few or many, or as a class for expanded clones.

V	D	J	size	DNA	CDR3
TRBV27	TRBD1	TRBJ2-5	.	TGTGCCAGCAGTTTGGGGGCAGGGGGAGTTAAAGAGACCCAGTACTTC	CASSLGAGGVKETQYF
TRBV28	.	TRBJ2-7	.	TGTGCCAGCAGTGGCGGACTAACGCAGTACTTC	CASSGGLTQYF
TRBV5-1	TRBD1	TRBJ2-1	.	TGCGCCAGCAGCTACGGACAGGGCGACAATGAGCAGTTCTTC	CASSYGQGDNEQFF
TRBV7-9	TRBD1	TRBJ2-3	.	TGTGCCAGCAGCCCCGGGACAGGGTATAATACGCAGTATTTT	CASSPGTGYNTQYF
TRBV4-1	.	TRBJ1-5	.	TGCGCCAGCAGCCAAGAAGGGGGTCAACCCCAGCATTTT	CASSQEGGQPQHF
TRBV7-9	.	TRBJ2-1	.	TGTGCCAGCAGCTTGGCTGGCGAGCAGTTCTTC	CASSLAGEQFF
TRBV19	.	TRBJ1-5	.	TGTGCCAGTAGTATAAAGGGGGACAATCAGCCCCAGCATTTT	CASSIKGDNQPQHF
TRBV19	.	TRBJ1-1	.	TGTGCCAGTAGCTCTTTATCGACAGTTCTACCTGAAGCTTTCTTT	CASSSLSTVLPEAFF
TRBV7-9	TRBD1	TRBJ2-5	.	TGTGCCAGCAGCTTAGAGTACGGGCAGGGGGAAGAGACCCAGTACTTC	CASSLEYGQGEETQYF
TRBV13	.	TRBJ1-2	.	TGTGCCAGCAGCTTAGGGAGTTCTTCAGGCTACACCTTC	CASSLGSSSGYTF
TRBV11-2	.	TRBJ2-4	.	TGTGCCAGCAGCTTACCAGGGCCCAAAAACATTCAGTACTTC	CASSLPGPKNIQYF
TRBV28	.	TRBJ1-5	.	TGTGCCAGCAGTTTCAGTGCTGCTAGCAATCAGCCCCAGCATTTT	CASSFSAASNQPQHF
TRBV28	TRBD1	TRBJ1-4	.	TGTGCCAGCAGTCCAAAATCTTGGACAGGATTCAATGAAAAACTGTTTTTT	CASSPKSWTGFNEKLFF
TRBV7-2	.	TRBJ1-3	.	TGTGCCAGCAGCCCTACAGGTTTATCTGGAAACACCATATATTTT	CASSPTGLSGNTIYF
TRBV19	TRBD2	TRBJ2-1	.	TGTGCCAGTAGTTTTTCCTCCGGGGGACTAGCGGGCAATGAGCAGTTCTTC	CASSFSSGGLAGNEQFF
TRBV29-1	TRBD2	TRBJ2-1	.	TGCAGCGTTGAGTCAGCGGGGGGGAATAATGAGCAGTTCTTC	CSVESAGGNNEQFF
TRBV2	TRBD1	TRBJ2-7	once	TGTGCCAGCAGTATGGGACAGTCCTACGAGCAGTACTTC	CASSMGQSYEQYF
TRBV4-1	TRBD2	TRBJ2-1	.	TGCGCCAGCAGCCAAGATCGGCTAGCGGGAGATGAGCAGTTCTTC	CASSQDRLAGDEQFF
TRBV7-9	.	TRBJ1-1	.	TGTGCCAGCAGCTTAGCGCCCAGTGAAGCTTTCTTT	CASSLAPSEAFF
TRBV2	.	TRBJ2-2	.	TGTGCCAGCAGTGAAGGCAGGGTCACCGGGGAGCTGTTTTTT	CASSEGRVTGELFF
TRBV19	TRBD1	TRBJ1-5	.	TGTGCCAGTAGTATGGGACAGAGTAATCAGCCCCAGCATTTT	CASSMGQSNQPQHF
TRBV29-1	TRBD2	TRBJ2-5	.	TGCAGCGTTGCTCGGGGGGAAGAGACCCAGTACTTC	CSVARGEETQYF
TRBV29-1	TRBD1	TRBJ2-5	.	TGCAGCGTTGAAGTCCCCACCGGGACAGGGTTAAGTGTAGGGACCCAGTACTTC	CSVEVPTGTGLSVGTQYF
TRBV27	TRBD1	TRBJ2-7	.	TGTGCCAGCTCAGACAGGGGGGGTTCTAACTACGAGCAGTACTTC	CASSDRGGSNYEQYF
TRBV19	TRBD2	TRBJ2-3	.	TGTGCCAGTAGTTTCGTCGGACTAGCCGACACAGATACGCAGTATTTT	CASSFVGLADTDTQYF
TRBV7-9	.	TRBJ2-7	.	TGTGCCAGCAGCTGGGCAGCCTACGAGCAGTACTTC	CASSWAAYEQYF
TRBV19	TRBD2	TRBJ2-7	.	TGTGCCAGTAGCCCTGGGGAGGGCTACGAGCAGTACTTC	CASSPGEGYEQYF
TRBV7-2	TRBD2	TRBJ2-1	.	TGTGCCAGCAGCTTCTTTAGCGGGGGGAACAATGAGCAGTTCTTC	CASSFFSGGNNEQFF
TRBV28	TRBD2	TRBJ2-1	.	TGTGCCAGCAGTTCCGGGACTAGCGGGGCTTACAATGAGCAGTTCTTC	CASSSGTSGAYNEQFF
TRBV7-8	TRBD1	TRBJ1-1	.	TGTGCCAGCAGCCAGCCCAAGACGACAGGGTCAAAGAACACTGAAGCTTTCTTT	CASSQPKTTGSKNTEAFF
TRBV7-9	TRBD2	TRBJ2-2	.	TGTGCCAGCAGCTTTACCGGGACTAGCCCCTCAACCGGGGAGCTGTTTTTT	CASSFTGTSPSTGELFF
TRBV11-2	.	TRBJ1-1	once	TGTGCCAGCAGCGCTTCGCAGGGGCTGAACACTGAAGCTTTCTTT	CASSASQGLNTEAFF